The 7 T cell receptor beta chains below all came from one sample that was sequenced in a study of prognosis after radiotherapy for stage I lung cancer. It was by two-round multiplex PCR that TCR beta CDR3 was amplified from genomic DNA. The first PCR round targeted every TRBV and TRBJ gene with specific primers. TCRdb reprocessed the multiplex PCR reads with MiXCR, giving one entry per CDR3 protein. The profile shows under 75,000 distinct CDR3 sequences, more than 25% of them singletons. Sample: PBMCs, taken before or after stereotactic body radiation therapy (not recorded which). These receptors were obtained from a donor of 50 years or more with non-small cell lung cancer.

The genes are TRBV12-3 or TRBV12-4 and TRBJ2-1; 15 bases line up with TRBD2. The CDR3 runs 17 residues. The junction had 17 bases not matched to a gene; V was cut back by 11 bases and J by 9 bases. In DNA, the CDR3 is TGTGCCGCCAGTTTAGGACTAGCGGGGGGGCGGTCCACTGAGCAGTTCTTC. Translation: CAASLGLAGGRSTEQFF.

This chain connects TRBV25-1 to TRBJ2-7, with 7 bases matching TRBD1. V lost 6 bases and J lost 3; bases outside the gene matches: 14. This CDR3 region has 16 residues. Looked up from germline, CDR1 is MGHDK and CDR2 is SYGVNS. CDR3 residues: CASSDTDRVGYYEQYF. CDR3 nucleotide sequence: TGTGCCAGCAGCGACACTGACAGGGTTGGGTACTACGAGCAGTACTTC.

As concerns this clonotype: A junction end diverges from the germline sequence, so it may reflect a read error. The genes are TRBV10-2 and TRBJ1-2; D may be TRBD1 (6 bases). The germline V gene encodes CDR1 WSHSY and CDR2 SAAADI. This CDR3 has 14 residues. CDR3 DNA: TGCGCCAGCGGAGGGGGTGGGGCTAAATATGGCTACACCTTC. Translation: CASGGGGAKYGYTF.

Concerning this clonotype: A much bigger clone sits one base away, suggesting this may be a read error. This chain joins TRBV15 and TRBJ1-3; D gene unclear. The CDR3 extends over 16 amino acids. Germline loops: CDR1 LNHNV, CDR2 YYDKDF (reference sequence). CDR3 residues: CSTSRPPVSSGNTIYF. Here the CDR3 DNA reads TGTTCCACCAGCAGACCCCCCGTAAGCTCTGGAAACACCATATATTTT.

There are a few counts of this clonotype. J is TRBJ1-2 and V is TRBV5-6, with D possibly matching TRBD1 (5 bases). CDR1 is SGHDT, CDR2 YYEEEE, per germline. V lost 0 bases to trimming and J lost 8 bases, with 26 bases between them. The CDR3 contains 18 residues. Written as DNA, the CDR3 is TGTGCCAGCAGCTTGGCTTTCCCCAACGCGACAGCCTTAAGAGGCTACACCTTC. This gives the protein CASSLAFPNATALRGYTF.

This clonotype was recorded at least ten times. CDR3 sequence (DNA): TGTGCCTGGAGTGCTACGGGACACCCCGTTCAGCAGTTCTTC. This codes for CAWSATGHPVQQFF. The chain combines TRBV30 with TRBJ2-1, with a possible D match to TRBD1 (6 bases). Germline V lookup: CDR1 GTSNPN, CDR2 SVGIG (reference sequence). This CDR3 contains 14 residues. The V gene lost 1 base and the J gene lost 11 bases, with 18 bases spanning the gap.

This clonotype was seen repeatedly, ten times or more. J is TRBJ2-1 and V is TRBV4-3, with 9 bases aligning to TRBD2. V shed 0 bases, J shed 4 bases, and the junction held 1 base outside the gene matches. The CDR3 is made up of 15 amino acids. The germline gives CDR1 LGHNA, CDR2 YSLEER. The CDR3 here is CASSQELAGYNEQFF. The CDR3 nucleotides read TGCGCCAGCAGCCAAGAGCTAGCGGGGTACAATGAGCAGTTCTTC.